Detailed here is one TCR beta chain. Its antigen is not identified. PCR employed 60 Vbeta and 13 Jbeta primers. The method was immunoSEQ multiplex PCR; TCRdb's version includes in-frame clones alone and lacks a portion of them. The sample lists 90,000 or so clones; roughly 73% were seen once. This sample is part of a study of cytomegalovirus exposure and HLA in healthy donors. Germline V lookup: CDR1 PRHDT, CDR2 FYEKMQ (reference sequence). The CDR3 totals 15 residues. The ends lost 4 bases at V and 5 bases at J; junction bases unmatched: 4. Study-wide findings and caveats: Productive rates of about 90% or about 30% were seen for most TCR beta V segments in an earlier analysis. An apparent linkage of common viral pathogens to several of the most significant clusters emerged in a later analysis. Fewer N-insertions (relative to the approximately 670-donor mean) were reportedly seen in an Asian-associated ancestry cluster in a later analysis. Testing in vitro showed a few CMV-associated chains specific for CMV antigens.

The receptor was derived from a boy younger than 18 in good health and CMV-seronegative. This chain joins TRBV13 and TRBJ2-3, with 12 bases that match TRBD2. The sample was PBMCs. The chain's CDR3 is CASSSGLAGIDTQYF. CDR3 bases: TGTGCCAGCAGCTCGGGACTAGCGGGCATAGATACGCAGTATTTT.